The rows below give T cell receptor beta chains drawn from one sample of a study of T cell repertoires in cytomegalovirus infection. TCRdb itself ran the reads through MiXCR, one entry per CDR3 protein. The data contain about 260,000 distinct CDR3 sequences, less than 9.5% of them seen just once; the ten biggest clones take up over 12%. Sequenced sample: PBMCs. The receptor source for this set is a human donor in good health (CMV status not recorded). Some clones in this sample may be carry-over from other donors' samples. The CDR3 runs from the conserved cysteine through the conserved F or W. The D gene is left open where the match is weak. A clone size is listed for some rows: how often the clone was seen (once, few, many), or a class if it is expanded.

>TRBV4-1|TRBJ2-5|-|few|15
CASSQATTGQETQYF
TGCGCCAGCAGCCAAGCCACCACAGGGCAAGAGACCCAGTACTTC
>TRBV10-3|TRBJ2-3|-|-|15
CAIRITGYSTDTQYF
TGTGCCATCAGGATTACAGGGTATAGCACAGATACGCAGTATTTT
>TRBV7-3|TRBJ1-2|TRBD1|many|15
CASSLSQGQGDGYTF
TGTGCCAGCAGCTTGAGTCAAGGACAGGGGGATGGCTACACCTTC
>TRBV6-2/TRBV6-3|TRBJ1-5|-|many|20
CASTPSKLGGRGSSNQPQHF
TGTGCCAGCACCCCCAGTAAGTTGGGGGGCCGTGGTTCTAGCAATCAGCCCCAGCATTTT
>TRBV7-2|TRBJ1-6|-|many|15
CASSLAPVLQSPLHF
TGTGCCAGCAGCTTAGCGCCCGTACTTCAGTCACCCCTCCACTTT
>TRBV7-2|TRBJ2-1|-|many|13
CASSLASEGEQFF
TGTGCCAGCAGCTTAGCTTCGGAGGGTGAGCAGTTCTTC
>TRBV6-2/TRBV6-3|TRBJ2-2|TRBD2|few|17
CASIQRGLAEGTGELFF
TGTGCCAGCATCCAGAGGGGACTAGCGGAGGGGACCGGGGAGCTGTTTTTT
>TRBV6-6|TRBJ1-6|-|many|18
CASSYSIVGSSYNSPLHF
TGTGCCAGCAGTTACTCGATAGTCGGCAGCTCCTATAATTCACCCCTCCACTTT
>TRBV7-6|TRBJ1-1|-|many|14
CASSLGSSGTEAFF
TGTGCCAGCAGCTTAGGCAGCTCGGGGACTGAAGCTTTCTTT
>TRBV18|TRBJ1-5|-|few|14
CASSPADSNQPQHF
TGTGCCAGCTCACCCGCGGACAGCAATCAGCCCCAGCATTTT
>TRBV28|TRBJ1-6|-|-|15
CASSPREGENSPLHF
TGTGCCAGCAGTCCGCGGGAGGGGGAGAATTCACCCCTCCACTTT
>TRBV20-1|TRBJ2-1|-|many|11
CSARDPPEQFF
TGCAGTGCTAGAGACCCCCCTGAGCAGTTCTTC
>TRBV28|TRBJ1-1|-|few|16
CASIPAPGPSNTEAFF
TGTGCCAGCATTCCCGCCCCGGGACCCTCGAACACTGAAGCTTTCTTT
>TRBV7-2|TRBJ2-7|TRBD1|many|16
CASSLQGQGFSYEQYF
TGTGCCAGCAGCTTACAGGGACAGGGGTTCTCCTACGAGCAGTACTTC
>TRBV19|TRBJ2-2|-|many|16
CASSIQTGMNTGELFF
TGTGCCAGTAGTATTCAGACAGGCATGAACACCGGGGAGCTGTTTTTT
>TRBV11-2|TRBJ1-5|-|many|15
CASSPTDYSNQPQHF
TGTGCCAGCAGCCCGACGGACTATAGCAATCAGCCCCAGCATTTT
>TRBV10-1|TRBJ1-1|-|many|14
CASSDGRKNTEAFF
TGCGCCAGCAGTGACGGGCGGAAGAACACTGAAGCTTTCTTT
>TRBV28|TRBJ2-1|-|many|13
CASSPGPRNEQFF
TGTGCCAGCAGCCCTGGGCCCCGCAATGAGCAGTTCTTC
>TRBV2|TRBJ2-1|-|few|14
CASSRTSVFSEQFF
TGTGCCAGCAGTAGAACCTCGGTATTTTCTGAGCAGTTCTTC
>TRBV19|TRBJ1-2|TRBD1|many|16
CASSTPNPDRGHGYTF
TGTGCCAGTAGTACCCCAAACCCGGACAGGGGGCATGGCTACACCTTC
>TRBV15|TRBJ1-3|-|-|16
CATSRVGGSFRNTIYF
TGTGCCACCAGCAGAGTGGGAGGGTCTTTCCGAAACACCATATATTTT
>TRBV30|TRBJ2-7|-|few|14
CAGKSSEKTYEQYF
TGTGCCGGGAAATCTAGCGAGAAAACCTACGAGCAGTACTTC
>TRBV5-4|TRBJ1-1|-|few|14
CASSPSTFDTEAFF
TGTGCCAGCAGCCCGAGCACCTTTGACACTGAAGCTTTCTTT
>TRBV18|TRBJ2-7|-|few|13
CASSPPTAYEQYF
TGTGCCAGCTCACCACCGACAGCCTACGAGCAGTACTTC
>TRBV4-3|TRBJ2-7|-|many|15
CASSQDGTPTYEQYF
TGCGCCAGCAGCCAAGATGGGACACCAACCTACGAGCAGTACTTC
>TRBV12-3/TRBV12-4|TRBJ2-5|-|-|14
CASSFRAGQETQYF
TGTGCCAGCAGTTTCAGGGCCGGCCAAGAGACCCAGTACTTC
>TRBV7-2|TRBJ1-2|TRBD1|many|13
CASSQRTGTGYTF
TGTGCCAGCAGCCAACGGACAGGGACTGGCTACACCTTC
>TRBV7-2|TRBJ2-5|TRBD2|many|17
CASSRPPTSGGGETQYF
TGTGCCAGCAGCCGCCCGCCGACTAGCGGGGGGGGCGAGACCCAGTACTTC
>TRBV7-8|TRBJ1-1|TRBD1|few|15
CASSEQGAMNTEAFF
TGTGCCAGCAGCGAACAGGGGGCAATGAACACTGAAGCTTTCTTT
>TRBV7-9|TRBJ1-5|-|many|15
CASSCPPGANQPQHF
TGTGCCAGCAGCTGTCCCCCAGGGGCGAATCAGCCCCAGCATTTT
>TRBV18|TRBJ2-3|TRBD2|many|16
CASSETSGRGPDTQYF
TGTGCCAGCTCCGAAACTAGCGGGAGAGGCCCAGATACGCAGTATTTT
>TRBV7-2|TRBJ1-1|-|many|14
CASSLNGGATEAFF
TGTGCCAGCAGCTTAAATGGGGGGGCCACTGAAGCTTTCTTT
>TRBV7-2|TRBJ2-7|TRBD2|many|16
CASSLALGLAGYEQYF
TGTGCCAGCAGCTTAGCGCTAGGACTAGCGGGGTACGAGCAGTACTTC
>TRBV15|TRBJ2-3|TRBD1|few|16
CATSSRQGYGTDTQYF
TGTGCCACCAGCAGTAGACAGGGGTACGGCACAGATACGCAGTATTTT
>TRBV12-3/TRBV12-4|TRBJ1-5|TRBD1|-|14
CASSLQGRTQPQHF
TGTGCCAGCAGTCTACAGGGGAGGACTCAGCCCCAGCATTTT
>TRBV6-1|TRBJ2-5|-|many|16
CASSEEWGTIQETQYF
TGTGCCAGCAGTGAAGAATGGGGGACGATCCAAGAGACCCAGTACTTC
>TRBV28|TRBJ1-1|TRBD1|many|15
CASSYQQGGGAEAFF
TGTGCCAGCAGCTATCAACAGGGGGGAGGTGCTGAAGCTTTCTTT
>TRBV19|TRBJ2-6|-|many|15
CASSIYGSGANVLTF
TGTGCCAGTAGTATTTATGGCTCTGGGGCCAACGTCCTGACTTTC
>TRBV20-1|TRBJ2-3|TRBD1|-|14
CSARFSPGQGMQYF
TGCAGTGCTAGATTCTCCCCGGGACAGGGAATGCAGTATTTT
>TRBV19|TRBJ1-2|TRBD1|few|15
CASSGQGIDFYGYTF
TGTGCCAGTAGTGGACAGGGCATCGATTTTTATGGCTACACCTTC
>TRBV2|TRBJ2-1|-|many|16
CASSEQGRSPLGEQFF
TGTGCCAGCAGTGAACAAGGGAGGTCCCCCCTCGGTGAGCAGTTCTTC
>TRBV3-1|TRBJ2-1|-|few|16
CASSQEGRSSYNEQFF
TGTGCCAGCAGCCAAGAAGGTCGGAGCTCCTACAATGAGCAGTTCTTC
>TRBV6-6|TRBJ1-1|-|-|14
CASSYKQENTEAFF
TGTGCCAGCAGTTACAAACAGGAGAACACTGAAGCTTTCTTT
>TRBV29-1|TRBJ1-3|-|many|14
CSVEGGRSGNTIYF
TGCAGCGTTGAGGGCGGCCGCTCTGGAAACACCATATATTTT
>TRBV6-5|TRBJ1-2|TRBD1|few|15
CASRFRTGSNYGYTF
TGTGCCAGCAGATTCCGGACAGGGTCTAACTATGGCTACACCTTC
>TRBV6-2/TRBV6-3|TRBJ2-7|-|many|15
CASRPKGVRVHEQYF
TGTGCCAGCAGACCCAAGGGGGTCAGAGTCCACGAGCAGTACTTC
>TRBV20-1|TRBJ1-2|TRBD1|many|14
CSATGKGQLYGYTF
TGCAGTGCTACCGGCAAGGGACAGCTCTATGGCTACACCTTC
>TRBV9|TRBJ2-7|TRBD1|-|14
CASSPGQGPGEQYF
TGTGCCAGCAGCCCTGGACAGGGGCCCGGCGAGCAGTACTTC
>TRBV11-3|TRBJ2-7|TRBD1|many|13
CASSRTGEGEQYF
TGTGCCAGCAGCCGGACAGGGGAGGGCGAGCAGTACTTC